This passage covers 23 T cell receptor beta chains from one sample sequenced in a study of CD8+ T cells in alopecia areata. Extracted RNA was reverse transcribed into cDNA, the sequencing template. Generated by immunoSEQ multiplex PCR, the TCRdb table keeps only in-frame clones and is missing some. The sample yields 150,000 to 200,000 clones, 50% to 60% seen once. Source: CD4+ T cells sorted from blood, taken at week 0. The receptor source for this set is a human donor with alopecia areata.

This clone was detected only once. The chain joins TRBV6-5 to TRBJ2-5; D is tentatively TRBD1 or TRBD2 (5 bases each). Germline loops: CDR1 MNHEY, CDR2 SVGAGI. The CDR3 length is 14 residues. V lost 0 bases, J lost 5 bases, and 10 bases lay in between. CDR3 sequence: CASSYSRGWETQYF. CDR3 nucleotides: TGTGCCAGCAGTTACTCACGGGGCTGGGAGACCCAGTACTTC.

Comments on this clone: At one boundary the junction diverges from the germline segment, which might be a read error. This chain joins TRBV6-5 and TRBJ1-6; D gene ambiguous. This CDR3 has 15 amino acids. From germline, CDR1 is MNHEY and CDR2 SVGAGI. In DNA, the CDR3 is TGTGCCAGCACTTACTCAGGAGGGCGGGAGTCACCCCTCCACTTT. Protein: CASTYSGGRESPLHF.

The V gene is TRBV30, the J gene TRBJ2-7, with TRBD1 matching over 8 bases. The junction had 9 bases not matched to a gene; V was cut back by 4 bases and J by 7 bases. CDR1 is GTSNPN and CDR2 is SVGIG in the germline V gene (reference sequence). The CDR3 extends over 13 amino acids. The CDR3 DNA sequence: TGTGCCTGGAACCGAGCAGGGGGCAAAGAGCAGTACTTC. Amino acid sequence: CAWNRAGGKEQYF. The variable domain in full, with the rest retrieved from reference TRBV30 and TRBJ2-7, is SQTIHQWPATLVQPVGSPLSLECTVEGTSNPNLYWYRQAAGRGLQLLFYSVGIGQISSEVPQNLSASRPQDRQFILSSKKLLLSDSGFYLCAWNRAGGKEQYFGPGTRLTVT.

Concerning this clone: The junction and the germline gene differ at one end; a read error may be behind it. The rearrangement links TRBV4-1 to TRBJ1-2; tentative D call: TRBD1 (6 bases). Germline V gene data show CDR1 as MGHRA and CDR2 as YSYEKL. The CDR3 runs to 15 residues. The CDR3 sequence is CASSQGGEANYGYTF. CDR3 in DNA: TGTGCCAGCAGCCAAGGGGGGGAGGCCAACTATGGCTACACCTTC.

The chain combines TRBV29-1 with TRBJ2-5; a weak D match, TRBD1 (5 bases). V lost 5 bases and J lost 5, with 6 bases in between. The CDR3 has 10 residues. Germline CDR1 reads SQVTM; CDR2 reads ANQGSEA. The CDR3 reads CSVPGETQYF. The CDR3 bases are TGCAGCGTTCCAGGGGAGACCCAGTACTTC.

This chain links TRBV4-1 with TRBJ2-6; weak D call: TRBD2 (7 bases). V lost 6 bases and J 3 bases, leaving 15 bases between the germline ends. CDR3 length equals 16 residues. Germline CDR1 is MGHRA and CDR2 is YSYEKL. CDR3 sequence: CASSPYGGHGANVLTF. The DNA for the CDR3 is TGCGCCAGCAGTCCCTACGGGGGGCATGGGGCCAACGTCCTGACTTTC.

The chain joins TRBV28 to TRBJ2-5, with TRBD1 matching 8 bases. With 4 bases clipped from V and 5 bases from J, the junction kept 15 bases outside the gene matches. Germline V gene lookup returns CDR1 MDHEN and CDR2 SYDVKM. The CDR3 loop spans 17 amino acids. This CDR3 reads CASSSSHDGQGRETQYF. In DNA form, the CDR3 reads TGTGCCAGCAGTTCTTCCCATGATGGACAGGGCAGGGAGACCCAGTACTTC.

The V gene is TRBV6-1, the J gene TRBJ1-5; D is ambiguous. There are 15 residues in the CDR3. V was shortened by 0 bases and J by 7 bases, with 13 bases between the two germline ends. The germline CDR1 and CDR2 sequences are MNHNS and SASEGT. The CDR3 region is CASSEAMELGQPQHF. The CDR3 region has the DNA TGTGCCAGCAGTGAAGCAATGGAATTAGGGCAGCCCCAGCATTTT.

The genes are TRBV10-3 and TRBJ2-7; unclear D gene. Trimming removed 6 bases at V and 3 bases at J, with 6 bases between. Germline loops: CDR1 ENHRY, CDR2 SYGVKD. There are 11 residues in the CDR3. The CDR3 nucleotides read TGTGCCATCAGGGAAGGCTACGAGCAGTACTTC. Amino acids: CAIREGYEQYF.

The chain is built from TRBV25-1 and TRBJ2-1; 9 bases line up with TRBD1. The germline CDR1 and CDR2 sequences are MGHDK and SYGVNS. The junction had 10 bases not matched to a gene; V was cut back by 5 bases and J by 5 bases. This CDR3 is 16 amino acids long. For the CDR3, the DNA is TGTGCCAGCAGTTCCTCCGGGACAGGGCTAGACAATGAGCAGTTCTTC. Encoded protein: CASSSSGTGLDNEQFF.

The chain carries TRBV27 and TRBJ2-6, with D tentatively TRBD2 (6 bases). In germline, CDR1 is MNHEY, CDR2 SMNVEV (reference sequence). Trimming took off 5 bases at V and 0 bases at J, with 11 bases between the two ends. The CDR3 extends over 16 amino acids. The CDR3 coding sequence is TGTGCCAGCAGTCTACGGGGGTCCTCTGGGGCCAACGTCCTGACTTTC. This sequence encodes CASSLRGSSGANVLTF.

The genes are TRBV13 and TRBJ1-1; possible D gene TRBD1, 6 bases. This CDR3 spans 16 amino acids. V lost 2 bases, J lost 3 bases, and 16 bases lay in between. CDR1 and CDR2 (germline): PRHDT, FYEKMQ (reference sequence). The CDR3 reads CASSLWGGNRYTEAFF. DNA for the CDR3: TGTGCCAGCAGCTTATGGGGGGGCAACCGGTACACTGAAGCTTTCTTT.

This clone appeared once. This chain uses TRBV29-1 with TRBJ2-7, with TRBD1 as a possible D gene (6 bases). The CDR3 is 14 amino acids. Per germline, CDR1 SQVTM and CDR2 ANQGSEA. The V end lost 0 bases, the J end lost 2 bases, and 11 bases lay between the germline ends. The CDR3 region is CSVEDPGQTYEQYF. The DNA of the CDR3 is TGCAGCGTTGAAGATCCGGGACAAACCTACGAGCAGTACTTC.

The V and J genes are TRBV30 and TRBJ1-2; possibly TRBD1 for D (5 bases). CDR3 length equals 12 residues. From germline, CDR1 is GTSNPN and CDR2 SVGIG (reference sequence). The V end lost 5 bases, the J end lost 7 bases, and 14 bases lay between the germline ends. The CDR3 DNA follows: TGTGCCTGGGGGGGAAGGGGACGTGGCTACACCTTC. Translating it yields CAWGGRGRGYTF.

Here the CDR3 reads CAIRGGQDQPQHF. In DNA, the CDR3 is TGTGCCATCCGGGGGGGGCAGGATCAGCCCCAGCATTTT. The chain combines TRBV10-3 with TRBJ1-5; tentative D call: TRBD1 (6 bases). The germline V gene has CDR1 ENHRY and CDR2 SYGVKD. Deletions cut 8 bases from V and 5 bases from J, with 13 bases between. This CDR3 region has 13 residues.

This rearrangement joins TRBV6-5 to TRBJ1-1, with a possible D match to TRBD1 (5 bases). V dropped 2 bases and J dropped 6 bases, with 16 bases sitting between them. The CDR3 runs 15 residues. Germline CDR1 is MNHEY and CDR2 is SVGAGI. DNA for the CDR3: TGTGCCAGCAGTTACAGGGTGGGGGTAACCGCTGAAGCTTTCTTT. Encoded protein: CASSYRVGVTAEAFF.

The chain has TRBV30 and TRBJ2-7, with D possibly TRBD1 on 6 matching bases. The V end was cut by 0 bases, the J end by 2 bases, with 14 bases between. CDR1 and CDR2 (germline): GTSNPN, SVGIG (reference sequence). CDR3 length equals 15 residues. CDR3 region: CAWSVPGHLAYEQYF. CDR3 bases: TGTGCCTGGAGTGTACCGGGACACCTAGCCTACGAGCAGTACTTC.

This clone was picked up one time. The chain couples TRBV4-2 to TRBJ2-3; no firm D call. CDR3 length equals 12 residues. Germline-derived CDR1 and CDR2 are LGHNA and YNFKEQ. Trimming cost V 0 bases and J 6 bases, with 4 bases left between them. CDR3 in DNA: TGTGCCAGCAGCCAAGATGTGGATACGCAGTATTTT. It is translated as CASSQDVDTQYF.

The chain combines TRBV5-1 with TRBJ1-1; no definite D call. The V end was cut by 0 bases, the J end by 6 bases, with 15 bases between. CDR1 is SGHRS, CDR2 YFSETQ, per germline. This CDR3 contains 15 residues. The CDR3 region is CASSLGTDVGAEAFF. CDR3 in DNA: TGCGCCAGCAGCTTGGGTACCGACGTTGGGGCTGAAGCTTTCTTT.

This chain connects TRBV7-9 to TRBJ2-7; the match to TRBD1 covers 10 bases. Germline V lookup: CDR1 SEHNR, CDR2 FQNEAQ (reference sequence). V was clipped by 6 bases and J by 1 base; unmatched bases: 6. The CDR3 is 15 residues long. As DNA, the CDR3 is TGTGCCAGCAGTGTGCTGGACAGGGGGTCCTACGAGCAGTACTTC. Its translation is CASSVLDRGSYEQYF.

The V and J genes are TRBV7-2 and TRBJ2-3; D ambiguous. This CDR3 contains 12 residues. Trimming stripped 1 base from V and 6 bases from J, with 5 bases between. CDR1 and CDR2 (germline): SGHTA, FQGNSA. The CDR3, as DNA: TGTGCCAGCAGCTTAGTACGGGATACGCAGTATTTT. Its protein is CASSLVRDTQYF. Looking up the rest from reference TRBV7-2 and TRBJ2-3 gives the full variable domain: GAGVSQSPSNKVTEKGKDVELRCDPISGHTALYWYRQSLGQGLEFLIYFQGNSAPDKSGLPSDRFSAERTGGSVSTLTIQRTQQEDSAVYLCASSLVRDTQYFGPGTRLTVL.

The J gene is TRBJ1-1, the V gene TRBV6-1; no reliable D call. Per germline, CDR1 MNHNS and CDR2 SASEGT. The CDR3 has 12 residues. With 2 bases removed from V and 7 bases from J, the gap between germline ends came to 8 bases. CDR3 bases: TGTGCCAGCAGTGAAATGAAGAGTGAAGCTTTCTTT. Translation: CASSEMKSEAFF.

In regard to this clone: The identical CDR3 is also encoded by other nucleotide sequences in the sample. This chain joins TRBV29-1 and TRBJ2-1; the D gene is possibly TRBD1 (5 bases). Germline values: CDR1 SQVTM, CDR2 ANQGSEA. The CDR3 spans 13 residues. Trimming removed 2 bases at V and 4 bases at J, with 9 bases between. CDR3 amino acids: CSVETGRYNEQFF. The DNA of the CDR3 is TGCAGCGTTGAAACAGGCCGATACAATGAGCAGTTCTTC.